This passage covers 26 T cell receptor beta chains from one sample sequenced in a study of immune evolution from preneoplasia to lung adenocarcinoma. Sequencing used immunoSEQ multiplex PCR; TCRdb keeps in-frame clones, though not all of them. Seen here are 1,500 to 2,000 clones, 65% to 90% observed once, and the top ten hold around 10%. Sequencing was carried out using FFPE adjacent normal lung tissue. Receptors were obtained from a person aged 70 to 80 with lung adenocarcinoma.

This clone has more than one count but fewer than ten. CDR3 in DNA: TGTGCCAGCAGCGCTGGGGCGGGGCCTAGCTCCTACAATGAGCAGTTCTTC. This sequence encodes CASSAGAGPSSYNEQFF. The rearrangement uses TRBV27 and TRBJ2-1, with a possible D match to TRBD2 (6 bases). The V gene lost 6 bases and the J gene lost 0 bases, with 18 bases spanning the gap. Germline CDR1 is MNHEY and CDR2 is SMNVEV (reference sequence). The CDR3 is 17 amino acids.

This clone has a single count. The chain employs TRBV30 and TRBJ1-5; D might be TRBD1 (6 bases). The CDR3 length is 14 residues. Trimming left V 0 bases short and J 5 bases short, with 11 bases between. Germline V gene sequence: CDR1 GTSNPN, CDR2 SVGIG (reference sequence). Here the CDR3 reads CAWSVGGKDQPQHF. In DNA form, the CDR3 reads TGTGCCTGGAGTGTAGGGGGTAAGGATCAGCCCCAGCATTTT.

The CDR3: CASIEGGYGYTF. Written as DNA, the CDR3 is TGTGCCAGCATAGAGGGCGGCTATGGCTACACCTTC. The V call is TRBV2, the J call TRBJ1-2; D gene uncertain. The germline CDR1 and CDR2 sequences are SNHLY and FYNNEI. V lost 7 bases and J lost 4, with 10 bases in between. This CDR3 has 12 amino acids.

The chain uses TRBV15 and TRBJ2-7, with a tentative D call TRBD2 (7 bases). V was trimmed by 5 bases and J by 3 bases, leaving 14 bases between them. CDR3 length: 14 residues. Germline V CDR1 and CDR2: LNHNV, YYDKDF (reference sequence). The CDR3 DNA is TGTGCCACCAGCTTAGGGGGGGGCCACTACGAGCAGTACTTC. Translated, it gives CATSLGGGHYEQYF.

CDR3: CASSLFQRGYQETQYF. For the CDR3, the DNA is TGTGCCAGCAGCTTGTTCCAGCGGGGATACCAAGAGACCCAGTACTTC. The chain couples TRBV5-6 to TRBJ2-5; 7 bases fit TRBD2. The CDR3 sequence is 16 residues long. The ends lost 1 base at V and 0 bases at J; junction bases unmatched: 6. CDR1 and CDR2 (germline): SGHDT, YYEEEE.

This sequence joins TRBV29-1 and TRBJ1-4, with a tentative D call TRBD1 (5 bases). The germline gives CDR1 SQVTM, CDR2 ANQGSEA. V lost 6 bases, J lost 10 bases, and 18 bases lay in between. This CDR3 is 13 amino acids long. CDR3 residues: CSVERKGDGKLFF. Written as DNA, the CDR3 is TGCAGCGTAGAAAGGAAAGGGGACGGAAAACTGTTTTTT.

CDR3 nucleotide sequence: TGTGCCAGCAGCACCCCGGGACAGGGCGCCATGAACACTGAAGCTTTCTTT. Translated, it gives CASSTPGQGAMNTEAFF. This chain connects TRBV7-9 to TRBJ1-1; 9 bases line up with TRBD1. Losses at the gene ends were 5 bases for V and 0 bases for J; bases not matched to a gene: 10. There are 17 residues in the CDR3. Germline assignment: CDR1 SEHNR and CDR2 FQNEAQ (reference sequence).

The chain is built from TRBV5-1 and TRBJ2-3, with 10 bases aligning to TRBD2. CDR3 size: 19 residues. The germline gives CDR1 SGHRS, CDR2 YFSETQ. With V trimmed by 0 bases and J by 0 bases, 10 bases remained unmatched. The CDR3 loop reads CASSLVGASGGTSTDTQYF. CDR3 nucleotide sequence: TGCGCCAGCAGCTTGGTAGGGGCTAGCGGGGGCACCAGCACAGATACGCAGTATTTT.

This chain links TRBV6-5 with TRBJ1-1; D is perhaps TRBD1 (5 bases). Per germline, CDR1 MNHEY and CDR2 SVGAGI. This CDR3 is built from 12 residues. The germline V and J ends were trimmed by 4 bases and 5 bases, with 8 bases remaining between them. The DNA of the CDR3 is TGTGCCAGCAGTTGGGGGGGGACTGAAGCTTTCTTT. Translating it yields CASSWGGTEAFF.

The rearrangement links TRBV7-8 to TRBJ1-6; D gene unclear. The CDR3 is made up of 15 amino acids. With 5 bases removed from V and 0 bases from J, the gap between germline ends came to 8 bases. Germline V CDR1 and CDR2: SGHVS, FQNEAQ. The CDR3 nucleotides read TGTGCCAGCAGCGTCACCCCCTCCTATAATTCACCCCTCCACTTT. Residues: CASSVTPSYNSPLHF.

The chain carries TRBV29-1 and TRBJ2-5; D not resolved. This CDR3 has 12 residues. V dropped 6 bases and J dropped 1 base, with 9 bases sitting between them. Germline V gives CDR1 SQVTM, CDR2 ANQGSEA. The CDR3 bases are TGCAGCGTGTCACTTTTCCAAGAGACCCAGTACTTC. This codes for CSVSLFQETQYF. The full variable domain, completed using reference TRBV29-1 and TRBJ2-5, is SAVISQKPSRDICQRGTSLTIQCQVDSQVTMMFWYRQQPGQSLTLIATANQGSEATYESGFVIDKFPISRPNLTFSTLTVSNMSPEDSSIYLCSVSLFQETQYFGPGTRLLVL.

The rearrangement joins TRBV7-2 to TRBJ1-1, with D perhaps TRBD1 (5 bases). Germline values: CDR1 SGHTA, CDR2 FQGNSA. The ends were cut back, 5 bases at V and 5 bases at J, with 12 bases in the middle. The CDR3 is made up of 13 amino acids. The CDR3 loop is CASSTRPGTEAFF. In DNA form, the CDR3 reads TGTGCCAGCAGCACCCGACCAGGGACTGAAGCTTTCTTT.

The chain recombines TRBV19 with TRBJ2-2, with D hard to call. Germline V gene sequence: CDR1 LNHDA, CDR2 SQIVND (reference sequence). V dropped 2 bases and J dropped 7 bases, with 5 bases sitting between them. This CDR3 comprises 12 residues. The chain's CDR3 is CASSIWGGELFF. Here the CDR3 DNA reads TGTGCCAGTAGTATATGGGGCGGGGAGCTGTTTTTT.

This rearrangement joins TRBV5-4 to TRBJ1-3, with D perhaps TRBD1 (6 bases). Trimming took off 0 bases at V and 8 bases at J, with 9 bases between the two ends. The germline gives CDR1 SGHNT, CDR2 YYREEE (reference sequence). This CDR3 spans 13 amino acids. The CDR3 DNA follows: TGTGCCAGCAGCTTGGTGTCAGGGGACACCATATATTTT. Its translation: CASSLVSGDTIYF.

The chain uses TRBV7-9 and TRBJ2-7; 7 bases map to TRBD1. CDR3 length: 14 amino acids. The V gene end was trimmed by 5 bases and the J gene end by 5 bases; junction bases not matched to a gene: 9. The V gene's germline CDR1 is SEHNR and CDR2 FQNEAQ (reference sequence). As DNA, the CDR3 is TGTGCCAGCAGCATCGGGACAGCTTGGGACGAGCAGTACTTC. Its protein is CASSIGTAWDEQYF.

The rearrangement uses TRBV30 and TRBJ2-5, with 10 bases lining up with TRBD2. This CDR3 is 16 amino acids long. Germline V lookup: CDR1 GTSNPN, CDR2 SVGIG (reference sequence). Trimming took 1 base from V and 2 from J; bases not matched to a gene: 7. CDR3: CAWSDPASGSQETQYF. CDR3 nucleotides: TGTGCCTGGAGTGACCCGGCTAGCGGGAGTCAAGAGACCCAGTACTTC.

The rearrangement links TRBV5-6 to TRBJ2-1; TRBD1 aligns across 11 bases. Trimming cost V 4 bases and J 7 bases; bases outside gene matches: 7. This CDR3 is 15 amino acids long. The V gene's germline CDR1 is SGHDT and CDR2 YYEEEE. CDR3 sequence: CASSRVGTGGNEQFF. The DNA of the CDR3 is TGTGCCAGCAGCCGGGTGGGGACAGGGGGTAATGAGCAGTTCTTC.

The CDR3 loop is CASSIAGGNYNEQFF. For the CDR3, the DNA is TGCGCCAGCAGTATAGCGGGGGGGAACTACAATGAGCAGTTCTTC. The chain combines TRBV10-2 with TRBJ2-1, with 11 bases matching TRBD2. CDR3 length: 15 residues. Trimming removed 5 bases from V and 3 bases from J; junction bases left unmatched: 3. Germline V gives CDR1 WSHSY, CDR2 SAAADI.

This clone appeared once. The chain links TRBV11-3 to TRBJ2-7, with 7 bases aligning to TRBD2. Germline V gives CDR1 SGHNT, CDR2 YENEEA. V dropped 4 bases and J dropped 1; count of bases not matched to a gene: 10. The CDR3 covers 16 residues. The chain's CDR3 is CASSSDRDYKSYEQYF. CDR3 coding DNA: TGTGCCAGCAGCTCGGACCGGGACTACAAATCCTACGAGCAGTACTTC. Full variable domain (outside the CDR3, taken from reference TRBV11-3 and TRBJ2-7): EAGVVQSPRYKIIEKKQPVAFWCNPISGHNTLYWYLQNLGQGPELLIRYENEEAVDDSQLPKDRFSAERLKGVDSTLKIQPAELGDSAVYLCASSSDRDYKSYEQYFGPGTRLTVT.

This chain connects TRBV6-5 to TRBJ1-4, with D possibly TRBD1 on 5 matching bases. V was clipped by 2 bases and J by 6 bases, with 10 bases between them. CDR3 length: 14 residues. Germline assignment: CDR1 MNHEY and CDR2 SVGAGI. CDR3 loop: CASSYRGVDEKLFF. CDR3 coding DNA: TGTGCCAGCAGTTACAGGGGCGTGGATGAAAAACTGTTTTTT.

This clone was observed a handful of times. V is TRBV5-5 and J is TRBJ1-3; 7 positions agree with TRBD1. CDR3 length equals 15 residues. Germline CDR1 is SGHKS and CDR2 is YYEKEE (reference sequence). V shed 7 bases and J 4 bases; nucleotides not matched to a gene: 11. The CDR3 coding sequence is TGTGCCAGCCGTAATACAGGGGTTCGAGGAAACACCATATATTTT. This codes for CASRNTGVRGNTIYF.

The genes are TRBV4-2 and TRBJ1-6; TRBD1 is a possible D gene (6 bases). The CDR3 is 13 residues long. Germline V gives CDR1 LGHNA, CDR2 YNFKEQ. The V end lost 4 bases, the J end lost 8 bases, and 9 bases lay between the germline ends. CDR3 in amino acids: CASSRDKDSPLHF. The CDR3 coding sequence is TGTGCCAGCAGCCGGGACAAGGATTCACCCCTCCACTTT.

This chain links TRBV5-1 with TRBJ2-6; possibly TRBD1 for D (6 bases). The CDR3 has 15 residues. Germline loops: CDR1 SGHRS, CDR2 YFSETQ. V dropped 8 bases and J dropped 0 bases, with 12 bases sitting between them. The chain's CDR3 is CASSKTGSGANVLTF. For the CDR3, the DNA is TGCGCCAGTAGTAAGACAGGCTCTGGGGCCAACGTCCTGACTTTC.

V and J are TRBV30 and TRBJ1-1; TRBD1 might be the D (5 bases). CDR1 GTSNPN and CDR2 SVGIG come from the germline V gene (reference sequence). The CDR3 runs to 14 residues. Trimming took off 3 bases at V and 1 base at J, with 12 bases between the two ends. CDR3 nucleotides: TGTGCCTGGAGCTTCGGGACTCGGAACACTGAAGCTTTCTTT. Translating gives CAWSFGTRNTEAFF.

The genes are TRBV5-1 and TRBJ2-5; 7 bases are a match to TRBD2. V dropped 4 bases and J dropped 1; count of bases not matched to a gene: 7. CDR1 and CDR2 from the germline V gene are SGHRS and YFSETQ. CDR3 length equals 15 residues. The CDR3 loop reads CASSLRLAAQETQYF. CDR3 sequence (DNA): TGCGCCAGCAGCCTCCGACTAGCAGCCCAAGAGACCCAGTACTTC.

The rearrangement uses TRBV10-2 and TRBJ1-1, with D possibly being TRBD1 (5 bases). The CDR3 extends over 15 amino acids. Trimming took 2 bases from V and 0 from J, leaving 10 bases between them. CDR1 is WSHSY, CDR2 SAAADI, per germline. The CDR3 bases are TGCGCCAGCAGTGAGGCGGGGACGGTGAACACTGAAGCTTTCTTT. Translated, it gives CASSEAGTVNTEAFF.